Listed below are T cell receptor beta chains from one sample, sequenced in a study of somatic mutations in cytotoxic T cells in rheumatoid arthritis. The repertoire was sequenced with immunoSEQ multiplex PCR; TCRdb's copy has only in-frame clones and lacks some. This sample has about 18,000 clones, with over 75% found just once. Sequencing was performed on CD8+ T cells sorted from blood. These receptors all stem from a woman aged 50 to 60 in good health. CDR3s include the opening cysteine and the closing phenylalanine or tryptophan. A D gene is named only where the DNA matches it firmly. Size values are once, few and many counts, or a class for expanded clones, and some rows have none.

V,D,size,J,DNA,CDR3
TRBV6-5,TRBD2,few,TRBJ2-7,TGTGCCAGCAGTCTGACACTAGCGGGGGCCTACGAGCAGTACTTC,CASSLTLAGAYEQYF
TRBV13,NA,NA,TRBJ1-6,TGTGCCAGCAGCTTAACCCAAAATTCACCCCTCCACTTT,CASSLTQNSPLHF
TRBV6-6,TRBD1,NA,TRBJ2-7,TGTGCCAGCGGACAGGGATACCTCAACGAGCAGTACTTC,CASGQGYLNEQYF
TRBV28,NA,NA,TRBJ2-4,TGTGCCAGCAGTCGCCTGGTTCTGGCCAAAAACATTCAGTACTTC,CASSRLVLAKNIQYF
TRBV30,NA,NA,TRBJ1-5,TGTGCCTGGAGTGTAGGTTCGAATCAGCCCCAGCATTTT,CAWSVGSNQPQHF
TRBV2,NA,NA,TRBJ2-7,TGTGCCAGCAGTGAAGGTAGGGCCTACGAGCAGTACTTC,CASSEGRAYEQYF
TRBV28,NA,NA,TRBJ2-7,TGTGCCAGCAGTGACAGTTACGAGCAGTACTTC,CASSDSYEQYF
TRBV28,TRBD1,NA,TRBJ1-1,TGTGCCAGCACTCTTACAGGGGGCGCCCTTCGGAACACTGAAGCTTTCTTT,CASTLTGGALRNTEAFF
TRBV5-4,NA,NA,TRBJ2-1,TGTGCCAGCAGCTTGGCAACACTCGAGCAGTTCTTC,CASSLATLEQFF
TRBV19,TRBD2,NA,TRBJ2-7,TGTGCCAGTAGCTCCGGAAGACTAGCGGGGGGATACGAGCAGTACTTC,CASSSGRLAGGYEQYF
TRBV9,NA,few,TRBJ2-2,TGTGCCAGCAGCGCAACAGGGAATTCCGGGGAGCTGTTTTTT,CASSATGNSGELFF
TRBV15,TRBD1,few,TRBJ2-1,TGTGCCACCAGCAGAGAGACAGGGGGCTCCTACAATGAGCAGTTCTTC,CATSRETGGSYNEQFF
TRBV18,TRBD2,NA,TRBJ2-7,TGTGCCAGCTCACCAGGGACTATATACGAGCAGTACTTC,CASSPGTIYEQYF
TRBV6-1,NA,NA,TRBJ2-7,TGTGCCAGCAGTGGAGGACGGGGAAAGTACGAGCAGTACTTC,CASSGGRGKYEQYF
TRBV6-5,NA,NA,TRBJ2-2,TGTGCCAGCAGTGTGGCAGACACCGGGGAGCTGTTTTTT,CASSVADTGELFF
TRBV27,NA,NA,TRBJ1-1,TGTGCCAGCACCGTGCGGGGAGGCGCGTACACTGAAGCTTTCTTT,CASTVRGGAYTEAFF
TRBV5-6,NA,NA,TRBJ2-7,TGTGCCAGCAGCCAGGACGGGAACTCCTACGAGCAGTACTTC,CASSQDGNSYEQYF
TRBV27,NA,few,TRBJ1-2,TGTGCCAGCAGTTTATCCCTTAGTTATGGCTACACCTTC,CASSLSLSYGYTF
TRBV30,NA,NA,TRBJ1-5,TGTGCCTGGAGTGTTGGGCAGATCAATCAGCCCCAGCATTTT,CAWSVGQINQPQHF
TRBV6-5,TRBD2,NA,TRBJ2-3,TGTGCCAGCAGTCGCCCCCCGGGGAGGGCAGATACGCAGTATTTT,CASSRPPGRADTQYF
TRBV4-2,TRBD1,NA,TRBJ2-1,TGTGCCAGCCACCAAGAGACAGGGAGCAATGAGCAGTTCTTC,CASHQETGSNEQFF
TRBV14,TRBD1,NA,TRBJ2-7,TGTGCCAGCAGCCTAGGACAGGGGGCGACCTACGAGCAGTACTTC,CASSLGQGATYEQYF
TRBV6-5,NA,NA,TRBJ2-3,TGTGCCAGCAGTTACTCAGGATTTACCTTCACAGATACGCAGTATTTT,CASSYSGFTFTDTQYF
TRBV9,TRBD2,NA,TRBJ2-7,TGTGCCAGCAGCGTAGGCGGGGGGCCAACCTACGAGCAGTACTTC,CASSVGGGPTYEQYF
TRBV30,TRBD1,NA,TRBJ1-2,TGTGCCTCCCTGGAGGGACAGGCTTATGGCTACACCTTC,CASLEGQAYGYTF
TRBV10-2,TRBD2,NA,TRBJ2-7,TGCGCCAGCATTGGGACTAGCGGGAGCTACGAGCAGTACTTC,CASIGTSGSYEQYF
TRBV28,TRBD2,once,TRBJ2-7,TGTGCCGCTTGGGGGACTAGTTACGAGCAGTACTTC,CAAWGTSYEQYF
TRBV5-1,TRBD1,NA,TRBJ2-7,TGCGCCAGCAGCTCCGGGACAGGTTCCTACGAGCAGTACTTC,CASSSGTGSYEQYF
TRBV2,TRBD2,NA,TRBJ2-3,TGTGCCAGCGTTGGACTAGCGCCCAGCACAGATACGCAGTATTTT,CASVGLAPSTDTQYF
TRBV4-3,NA,NA,TRBJ1-2,TGCGCCAGCAGCCAAGAGGGATTCTCCTCGATCTATGGCTACACCTTC,CASSQEGFSSIYGYTF
TRBV6-5,NA,once,TRBJ2-1,TGTGCCAGCAGTTCCGTACCTTCCGGGATCAACAATGAGCAGTTCTTC,CASSSVPSGINNEQFF
TRBV7-8,NA,NA,TRBJ2-7,TGTGCCAGCAGCTTAGGGCTAGCCTACGAGCAGTACTTC,CASSLGLAYEQYF
TRBV27,TRBD2,NA,TRBJ2-7,TGTGCCAGCAGGGGACTAGAGGGATACGAGCAGTACTTC,CASRGLEGYEQYF
TRBV7-3,NA,NA,TRBJ2-7,TGTGCCAGCAGCCCCGGCGGGGATCGAGAGCAGTACTTC,CASSPGGDREQYF
TRBV5-1,NA,NA,TRBJ1-1,TGCGCCAGCAGCTTGGCCCGTAAGGCGGGTTCCTTAGGGACTGAAGCTTTCTTT,CASSLARKAGSLGTEAFF
TRBV15,NA,NA,TRBJ1-5,TGTGCCACCAGCAGACCCCTGGAGGCCCCAGGGCCCCAGCATTTT,CATSRPLEAPGPQHF
TRBV7-9,NA,NA,TRBJ2-3,TGTGCCAGCAGTGCAGGGACAGATACGCAGTATTTT,CASSAGTDTQYF
TRBV11-3,NA,NA,TRBJ2-1,TGTGCCAGCAGTTGGGGTTACAATGAGCAGTTCTTC,CASSWGYNEQFF
TRBV4-1,NA,NA,TRBJ2-7,TGCGCCAGCAGCCAAGCCAGGAGCTCCTACGAGCAGTACTTC,CASSQARSSYEQYF
TRBV11-2,NA,NA,TRBJ1-3,TGTGCCAGCAGCTTAGATCGAGGGGCCGGAAACACCATATATTTT,CASSLDRGAGNTIYF
TRBV7-9,NA,NA,TRBJ2-6,TGTGCCAGCAGCTCGGGGTCTGGGGCCAACGTCCTGACTTTC,CASSSGSGANVLTF
TRBV28,TRBD2,NA,TRBJ2-5,TGTGCCAGCAGCGGGCCGGGTAGCGGGGGGGTTCCTATGGAGACCCAGTACTTC,CASSGPGSGGVPMETQYF
TRBV4-1,NA,once,TRBJ2-7,TGCGCCAGCAGCCCCCAACTAGGAACCTACGAGCAGTACTTC,CASSPQLGTYEQYF
TRBV29-1,TRBD1,NA,TRBJ2-5,TGCAGCGTTGAATTCATGGGACAGGAAGAGACCCAGTACTTC,CSVEFMGQEETQYF
TRBV5-6,NA,NA,TRBJ1-1,TGTGCCAGCAGCCCCGGTTGGGGGTACACTGAAGCTTTCTTT,CASSPGWGYTEAFF
TRBV6-5,NA,NA,TRBJ2-7,TGTGCCACCAGGGCCTCCTACGAGCAGTACTTC,CATRASYEQYF
TRBV11-2,TRBD2,NA,TRBJ2-1,TGTGCCAGCAGCCCTACTAGCGGGTCCGTCAATGAGCAGTTCTTC,CASSPTSGSVNEQFF
TRBV5-5,TRBD1,NA,TRBJ1-2,TGTGCCAGCAGCTTGGGGACAGGGAATGGCTACACCTTC,CASSLGTGNGYTF
TRBV27,NA,NA,TRBJ2-1,TGTGCCAGCAGTTTATCGTCTCACAATGAGCAGTTCTTC,CASSLSSHNEQFF
TRBV5-6,NA,NA,TRBJ2-4,TGTGCCAGCAGCTTGGATTGGGAAGAAAACATTCAGTACTTC,CASSLDWEENIQYF
TRBV6-6,NA,NA,TRBJ2-5,TGTGCCAGCAGTTATGGCGGGGAGGAGACCCAGTACTTC,CASSYGGEETQYF
TRBV28,TRBD1,NA,TRBJ1-5,TGTGCCAGCAGCCCCGAGAACAGGGGGTACGGTAGTGAGGATCAGCCCCAGCATTTT,CASSPENRGYGSEDQPQHF
TRBV9,TRBD1,NA,TRBJ2-7,TGTGCCAGCAGCGCGGGGACAGGGGGCGACGAGCAGTACTTC,CASSAGTGGDEQYF
TRBV2,NA,NA,TRBJ1-1,TGTGCCAGCAGCCGACCTTCACGGGACCCGAGCACTGAAGCTTTCTTT,CASSRPSRDPSTEAFF
TRBV30,NA,once,TRBJ2-2,TGTGCCTGGAGTCTACAGACGAACACCGGGGAGCTGTTTTTT,CAWSLQTNTGELFF
TRBV9,NA,NA,TRBJ2-2,TGTGCCAGCAGCGTAGGTGGGGGCACCGGGGAGCTGTTTTTT,CASSVGGGTGELFF
TRBV2,TRBD2,NA,TRBJ2-7,TGTGCCAGCACGACTAGCCTCGAGCAGTACTTC,CASTTSLEQYF
TRBV7-8,TRBD2,NA,TRBJ2-3,TGTGCCAGCAGCCCGCCCTCTCAACTAGCGCGTTCTAGCACAGATACGCAGTATTTT,CASSPPSQLARSSTDTQYF
TRBV6-1,TRBD2,NA,TRBJ2-3,TGTGCCAGCACCAGTAGCGGGAGGTTTACAGATACGCAGTATTTT,CASTSSGRFTDTQYF
TRBV15,NA,NA,TRBJ1-2,TGTGCCACCAGCAGAGATTTTCCGGCAGGGGATGGCTACACCTTC,CATSRDFPAGDGYTF